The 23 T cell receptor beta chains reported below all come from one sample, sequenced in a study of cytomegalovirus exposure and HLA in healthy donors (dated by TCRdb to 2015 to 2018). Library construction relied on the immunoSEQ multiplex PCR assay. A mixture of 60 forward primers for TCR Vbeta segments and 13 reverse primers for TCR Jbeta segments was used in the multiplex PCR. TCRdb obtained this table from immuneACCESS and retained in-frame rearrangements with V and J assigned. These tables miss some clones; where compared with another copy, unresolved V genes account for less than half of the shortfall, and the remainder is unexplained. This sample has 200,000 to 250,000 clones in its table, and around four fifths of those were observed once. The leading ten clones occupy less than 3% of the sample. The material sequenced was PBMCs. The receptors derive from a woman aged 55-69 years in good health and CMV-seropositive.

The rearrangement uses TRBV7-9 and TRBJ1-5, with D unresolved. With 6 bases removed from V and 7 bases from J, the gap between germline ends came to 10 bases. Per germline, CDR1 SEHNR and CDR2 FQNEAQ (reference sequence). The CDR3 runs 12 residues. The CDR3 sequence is CASSSAPQPQHF. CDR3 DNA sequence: TGTGCCAGCAGTTCCGCGCCCCAGCCCCAGCATTTT.

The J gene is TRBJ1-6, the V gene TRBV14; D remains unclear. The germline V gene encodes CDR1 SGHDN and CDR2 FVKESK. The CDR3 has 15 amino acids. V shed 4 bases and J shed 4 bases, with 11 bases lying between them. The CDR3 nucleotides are TGTGCCAGCAGCCGCAAGGAGCCTTATAATTCACCCCTCCACTTT. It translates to CASSRKEPYNSPLHF. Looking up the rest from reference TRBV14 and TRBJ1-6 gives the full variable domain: EAGVTQFPSHSVIEKGQTVTLRCDPISGHDNLYWYRRVMGKEIKFLLHFVKESKQDESGMPNNRFLAERTGGTYSTLKVQPAELEDSGVYFCASSRKEPYNSPLHFGNGTRLTVT.

CDR3 in DNA: TGTGCCAGCAGCCCCCCCGTGACTGGCTATGGCTACACCTTC. Translation gives CASSPPVTGYGYTF. This rearrangement joins TRBV7-9 to TRBJ1-2, with unresolved D. Germline assignment: CDR1 SEHNR and CDR2 FQNEAQ (reference sequence). Trimming removed 5 bases from V and 4 bases from J, with 14 bases in between. There are 14 residues in the CDR3.

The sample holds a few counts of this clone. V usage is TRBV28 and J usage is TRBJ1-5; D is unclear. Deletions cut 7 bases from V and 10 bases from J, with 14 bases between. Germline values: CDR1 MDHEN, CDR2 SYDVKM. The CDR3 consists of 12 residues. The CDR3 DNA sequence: TGTGCCAGCATCCCGTGGGAGGGACCCCAGCATTTT. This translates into CASIPWEGPQHF.

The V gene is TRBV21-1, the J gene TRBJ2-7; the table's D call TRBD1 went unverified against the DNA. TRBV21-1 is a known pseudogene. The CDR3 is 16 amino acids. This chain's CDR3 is CASSKMNPPEPYEQYF. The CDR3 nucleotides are TGTGCCAGCAGCAAAATGAACCCCCCAGAACCCTACGAGCAGTACTTC.

The CDR3 DNA sequence: TGTGCCAGCAGCTTGGTTGGACGGGGGGGTCGGCAGTACTTC. Translation: CASSLVGRGGRQYF. The chain is built from TRBV5-6 and TRBJ2-7; TRBD2 matches at 8 bases. The V segment lost 0 bases and the J segment 9 bases; nucleotides outside the gene matches: 8. Per germline, CDR1 SGHDT and CDR2 YYEEEE. This CDR3 comprises 14 residues.

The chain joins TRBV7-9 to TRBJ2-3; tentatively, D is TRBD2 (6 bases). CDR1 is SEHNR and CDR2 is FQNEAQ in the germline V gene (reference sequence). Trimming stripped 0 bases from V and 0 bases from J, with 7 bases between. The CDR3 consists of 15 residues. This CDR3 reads CASSLAGTSTDTQYF. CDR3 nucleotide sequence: TGTGCCAGCAGCTTAGCGGGGACTAGCACAGATACGCAGTATTTT.

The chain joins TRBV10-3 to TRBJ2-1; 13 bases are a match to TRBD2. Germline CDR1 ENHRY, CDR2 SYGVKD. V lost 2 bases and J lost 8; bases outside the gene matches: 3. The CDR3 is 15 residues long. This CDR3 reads CAISERTSGRDEQFF. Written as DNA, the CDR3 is TGTGCCATCAGTGAGAGGACTAGCGGGAGAGATGAGCAGTTCTTC.

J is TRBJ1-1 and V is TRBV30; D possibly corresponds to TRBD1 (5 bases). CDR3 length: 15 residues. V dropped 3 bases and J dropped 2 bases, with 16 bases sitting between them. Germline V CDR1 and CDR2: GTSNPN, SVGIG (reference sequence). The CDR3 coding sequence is TGTGCCTGGAGCAGTTTAGGGGTTTATAACACTGAAGCTTTCTTT. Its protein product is CAWSSLGVYNTEAFF. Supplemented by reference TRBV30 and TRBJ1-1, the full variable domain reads SQTIHQWPATLVQPVGSPLSLECTVEGTSNPNLYWYRQAAGRGLQLLFYSVGIGQISSEVPQNLSASRPQDRQFILSSKKLLLSDSGFYLCAWSSLGVYNTEAFFGQGTRLTVV.

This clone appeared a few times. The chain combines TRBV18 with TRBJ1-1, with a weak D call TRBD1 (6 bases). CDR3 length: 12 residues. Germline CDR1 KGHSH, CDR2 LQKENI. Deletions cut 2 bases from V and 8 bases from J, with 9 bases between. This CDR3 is CASSPIQGEAFF. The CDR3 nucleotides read TGTGCCAGCTCACCAATACAGGGCGAAGCTTTCTTT.

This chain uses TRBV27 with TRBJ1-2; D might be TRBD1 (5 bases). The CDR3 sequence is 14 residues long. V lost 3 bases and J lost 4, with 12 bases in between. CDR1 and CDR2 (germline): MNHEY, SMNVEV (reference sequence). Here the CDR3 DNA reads TGTGCCAGCAGTTTCTCAGGACAACTCTATGGCTACACCTTC. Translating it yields CASSFSGQLYGYTF.

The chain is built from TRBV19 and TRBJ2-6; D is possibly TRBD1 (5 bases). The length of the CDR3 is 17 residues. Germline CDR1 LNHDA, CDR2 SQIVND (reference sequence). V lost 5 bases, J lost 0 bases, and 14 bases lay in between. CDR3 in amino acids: CASSLGATASGANVLTF. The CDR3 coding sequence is TGTGCCAGTAGTTTGGGTGCGACAGCCTCTGGGGCCAACGTCCTGACTTTC. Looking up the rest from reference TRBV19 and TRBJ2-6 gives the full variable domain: DGGITQSPKYLFRKEGQNVTLSCEQNLNHDAMYWYRQDPGQGLRLIYYSQIVNDFQKGDIAEGYSVSREKKESFPLTVTSAQKNPTAFYLCASSLGATASGANVLTFGAGSRLTVL.

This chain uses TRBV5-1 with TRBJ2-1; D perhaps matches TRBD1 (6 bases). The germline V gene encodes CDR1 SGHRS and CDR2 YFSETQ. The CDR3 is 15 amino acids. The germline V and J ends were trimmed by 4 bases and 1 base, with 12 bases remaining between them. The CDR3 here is CASSIQGFSYNEQFF. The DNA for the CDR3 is TGCGCCAGCAGCATACAGGGTTTTTCCTACAATGAGCAGTTCTTC.

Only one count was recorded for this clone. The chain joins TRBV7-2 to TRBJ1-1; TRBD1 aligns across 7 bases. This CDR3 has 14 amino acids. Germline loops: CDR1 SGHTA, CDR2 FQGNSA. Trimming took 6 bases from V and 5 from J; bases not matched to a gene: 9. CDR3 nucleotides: TGTGCCAGCAGACCACAGGGGTCGGCGACTGAAGCTTTCTTT. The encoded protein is CASRPQGSATEAFF.

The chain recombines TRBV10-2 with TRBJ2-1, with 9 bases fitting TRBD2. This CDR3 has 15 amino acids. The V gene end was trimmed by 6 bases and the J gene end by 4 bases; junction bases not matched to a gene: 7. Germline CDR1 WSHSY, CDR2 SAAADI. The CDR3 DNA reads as TGCGCCAGCAGCTCAGCTAGCGGGACTTACAATGAGCAGTTCTTC. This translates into CASSSASGTYNEQFF.

CDR3 DNA sequence: TGTGCCAGTAGCCGGAGTCGGGTCGGCAATCAGCCCCAGCATTTT. It translates to CASSRSRVGNQPQHF. The chain has TRBV19 and TRBJ1-5; D unclear. The CDR3 consists of 15 residues. The germline gives CDR1 LNHDA, CDR2 SQIVND (reference sequence). V was cut by 6 bases and J by 2 bases, with 14 bases left in between.

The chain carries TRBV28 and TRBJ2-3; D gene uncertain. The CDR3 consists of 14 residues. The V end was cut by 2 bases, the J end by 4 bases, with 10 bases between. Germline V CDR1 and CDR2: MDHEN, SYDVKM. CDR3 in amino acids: CASSLTMSADTQYF. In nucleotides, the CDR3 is TGTGCCAGCAGTTTAACCATGTCGGCAGATACGCAGTATTTT.

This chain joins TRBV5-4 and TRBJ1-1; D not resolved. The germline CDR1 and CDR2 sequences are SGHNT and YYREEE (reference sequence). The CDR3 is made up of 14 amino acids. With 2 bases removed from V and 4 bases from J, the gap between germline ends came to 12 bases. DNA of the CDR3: TGTGCCAGCAGCTTTTCCGGGTTCAGCACTGAAGCTTTCTTT. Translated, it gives CASSFSGFSTEAFF. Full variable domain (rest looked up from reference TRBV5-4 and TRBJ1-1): ETGVTQSPTHLIKTRGQQVTLRCSSQSGHNTVSWYQQALGQGPQFIFQYYREEENGRGNFPPRFSGLQFPNYSSELNVNALELDDSALYLCASSFSGFSTEAFFGQGTRLTVV.

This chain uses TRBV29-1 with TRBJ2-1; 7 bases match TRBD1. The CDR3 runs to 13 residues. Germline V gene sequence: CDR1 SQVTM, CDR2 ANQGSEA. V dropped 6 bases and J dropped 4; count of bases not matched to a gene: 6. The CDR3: CSVRTGPYNEQFF. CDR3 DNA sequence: TGCAGCGTAAGGACAGGACCTTACAATGAGCAGTTCTTC.

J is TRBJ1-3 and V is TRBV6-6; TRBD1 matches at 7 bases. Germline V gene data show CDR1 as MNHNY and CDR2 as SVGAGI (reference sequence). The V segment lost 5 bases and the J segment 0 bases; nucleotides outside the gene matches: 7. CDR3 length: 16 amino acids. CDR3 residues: CASSQPGTASGNTIYF. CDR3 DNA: TGTGCCAGCAGTCAGCCTGGGACAGCCTCTGGAAACACCATATATTTT.

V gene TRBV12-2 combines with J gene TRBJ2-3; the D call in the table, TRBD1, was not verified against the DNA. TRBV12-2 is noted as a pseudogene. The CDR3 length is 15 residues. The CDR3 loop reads CASPTGTGLTDTQYF. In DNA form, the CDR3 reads TGTGCAAGTCCTACCGGGACAGGACTTACGGATACGCAGTATTTT.

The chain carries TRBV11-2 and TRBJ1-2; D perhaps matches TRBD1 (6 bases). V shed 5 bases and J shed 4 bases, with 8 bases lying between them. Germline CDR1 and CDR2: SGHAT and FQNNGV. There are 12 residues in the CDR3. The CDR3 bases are TGTGCCAGCAGCCAGGACAGCTATGGCTACACCTTC. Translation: CASSQDSYGYTF.

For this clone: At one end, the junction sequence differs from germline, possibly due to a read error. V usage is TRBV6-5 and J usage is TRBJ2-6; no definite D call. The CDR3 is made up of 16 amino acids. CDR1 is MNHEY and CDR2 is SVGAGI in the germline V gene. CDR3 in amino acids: CASSYFAVSAANVLTF. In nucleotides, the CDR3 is TGTGCCAGCAGTTACTTCGCAGTATCTGCGGCCAACGTCCTGACTTTC.